Following are 21 T cell receptor beta chains from one sample sequenced in a study of blood T cell repertoires in COVID-19. The protocol was immunoSEQ multiplex PCR, while the TCRdb copy is restricted to in-frame clones and leaves out a portion. This sample has around 180,000 clones; more than 70% occur once, and the top ten carry about 4.5%. The sample was peripheral blood. The source is a human donor in a cohort sampled during active COVID-19.

This clone was picked up many times. The chain recombines TRBV3-1 (or the pseudogene TRBV3-2) with TRBJ1-2, with D perhaps TRBD1 (6 bases). The CDR3 length is 16 residues. V was cut by 0 bases and J by 2 bases, with 13 bases left in between. CDR1 is LGHDT, CDR2 YNNKEL, per germline (reference sequence). CDR3 sequence: CASSQEALTGNYGYTF. The DNA of the CDR3 is TGTGCCAGCAGCCAAGAAGCCCTGACAGGAAACTATGGCTACACCTTC.

This clone was counted between two and nine times. The chain carries TRBV2 and TRBJ1-6; D is perhaps TRBD1 (5 bases). V was cut by 11 bases and J by 5 bases, with 10 bases left in between. The CDR3 is made up of 12 amino acids. Germline CDR1 reads SNHLY; CDR2 reads FYNNEI. The CDR3 bases are TGTGCCGCCGGGGGGAATAATTCACCCCTCCACTTT. The encoded protein is CAAGGNNSPLHF.

The chain carries TRBV10-3 and TRBJ1-3; TRBD1 matches at 9 bases. CDR3 length equals 17 residues. The V segment lost 3 bases and the J segment 6 bases; nucleotides outside the gene matches: 12. Germline assignment: CDR1 ENHRY and CDR2 SYGVKD. The CDR3 reads CAISDRRGQGRLNTIYF. The CDR3 DNA sequence: TGTGCCATCAGTGATCGTAGGGGACAGGGCCGCCTAAACACCATATATTTT.

On this clone: The sample contains more than one DNA sequence encoding this CDR3. The chain has TRBV19 and TRBJ1-1, with D possibly TRBD1 on 5 matching bases. The CDR3 runs to 15 residues. Germline V gene lookup returns CDR1 LNHDA and CDR2 SQIVND (reference sequence). Trimming removed 4 bases from V and 0 bases from J, with 12 bases in between. The CDR3 DNA is TGTGCCAGTAGTACCTTGGACATACTGAACACTGAAGCTTTCTTT. It yields the protein CASSTLDILNTEAFF.

The genes are TRBV28 and TRBJ2-7; D is undetermined. The germline V and J ends were trimmed by 4 bases and 5 bases, with 3 bases remaining between them. From germline, CDR1 is MDHEN and CDR2 SYDVKM. This CDR3 comprises 10 residues. The CDR3 loop is CASSSNEQYF. In DNA, the CDR3 is TGTGCCAGCAGTTCAAACGAGCAGTACTTC. Using reference TRBV28 and TRBJ2-7 for the parts outside the CDR3, the full variable domain is DVKVTQSSRYLVKRTGEKVFLECVQDMDHENMFWYRQDPGLGLRLIYFSYDVKMKEKGDIPEGYSVSREKKERFSLILESASTNQTSMYLCASSSNEQYFGPGTRLTVT.

The chain couples TRBV27 to TRBJ1-5, with TRBD1 matching 7 bases. Germline-derived CDR1 and CDR2 are MNHEY and SMNVEV (reference sequence). With V trimmed by 3 bases and J by 1 base, 3 bases remained unmatched. CDR3 length: 15 residues. CDR3 protein: CASSFRQGSNQPQHF. The CDR3 DNA is TGTGCCAGCAGTTTTAGACAGGGAAGCAATCAGCCCCAGCATTTT.

This sequence joins TRBV27 and TRBJ1-3; TRBD1 is a possible D gene (6 bases). The CDR3 sequence is 14 residues long. V lost 5 bases and J lost 5, with 13 bases in between. Germline CDR1 MNHEY, CDR2 SMNVEV (reference sequence). CDR3: CASSRSGDRNTIYF. The CDR3 coding sequence is TGTGCCAGCAGTCGTTCAGGGGACAGAAACACCATATATTTT.

The CDR3 spells CASSPTGSSYNSPLHF. The CDR3 nucleotides are TGCGCCAGCAGTCCTACAGGGAGCTCCTATAATTCACCCCTCCACTTT. V usage is TRBV4-1 and J usage is TRBJ1-6; a possible D gene is TRBD1 (6 bases). The CDR3 consists of 16 residues. Per germline, CDR1 MGHRA and CDR2 YSYEKL. The V end was cut by 6 bases, the J end by 0 bases, with 12 bases between.

This chain links TRBV18 with TRBJ1-3; D remains unclear. The germline CDR1 and CDR2 sequences are KGHSH and LQKENI. Trimming stripped 3 bases from V and 2 bases from J, with 11 bases between. The CDR3 is 15 residues long. CDR3 sequence (DNA): TGTGCCAGCTCACCCATAACCCAGACTGGAAACACCATATATTTT. Translation: CASSPITQTGNTIYF.

This sequence joins TRBV30 and TRBJ2-3, with TRBD2 matching over 9 bases. V was pared by 1 base and J by 11 bases, with 16 bases of the junction left unmatched. The CDR3 is 16 residues long. The V gene's germline CDR1 is GTSNPN and CDR2 SVGIG (reference sequence). In DNA, the CDR3 is TGTGCCTGGAGTGACTTAGGACTAGCGACGTCTTTTGGGCAGTATTTT. As protein: CAWSDLGLATSFGQYF.

This chain links TRBV29-1 with TRBJ1-5; no firm D call. CDR3 length equals 14 residues. Germline CDR1 reads SQVTM; CDR2 reads ANQGSEA. Trimming left V 6 bases short and J 2 bases short, with 14 bases between. The CDR3 sequence is CSVKESSGNQPQHF. In nucleotides, the CDR3 is TGCAGCGTGAAGGAGAGCTCGGGCAATCAGCCCCAGCATTTT.

The genes are TRBV24-1 and TRBJ1-2; D is ambiguous. The CDR3 is made up of 12 amino acids. V shed 3 bases and J shed 4 bases, with 5 bases lying between them. CDR1 and CDR2 from the germline V gene are KGHDR and SFDVKD. In DNA form, the CDR3 reads TGTGCCACCAGTGATAGAGTCTATGGCTACACCTTC. Protein: CATSDRVYGYTF.

V usage is TRBV4-1 and J usage is TRBJ2-3, with 7 bases matching TRBD1. After removal of 3 bases from V and 2 bases from J, the junction contained 2 bases not matched to a gene. The CDR3 has 14 residues. Germline V gene lookup returns CDR1 MGHRA and CDR2 YSYEKL. For the CDR3, the DNA is TGCGCCAGCAGCCAGGGACAGCTCACAGATACGCAGTATTTT. Its translation is CASSQGQLTDTQYF.

The chain has TRBV28 and TRBJ2-3, with D perhaps TRBD1 (6 bases). Germline V gene sequence: CDR1 MDHEN, CDR2 SYDVKM. There are 14 residues in the CDR3. Trimming took 2 bases from V and 5 from J, leaving 11 bases between them. The CDR3 protein is CASSLVGAEDTQYF. The CDR3 DNA sequence: TGTGCCAGCAGTTTAGTGGGGGCCGAAGATACGCAGTATTTT.

The genes are TRBV24-1 and TRBJ1-5; TRBD1 might be the D (5 bases). Trimming took off 3 bases at V and 1 base at J, with 15 bases between the two ends. Looked up from germline, CDR1 is KGHDR and CDR2 is SFDVKD. The CDR3 consists of 17 residues. The CDR3 loop reads CATSDGQGKESNQPQHF. CDR3 nucleotide sequence: TGTGCCACCAGTGATGGTCAGGGTAAGGAAAGCAATCAGCCCCAGCATTTT.

The chain couples TRBV7-2 to TRBJ2-1; 7 bases agree with TRBD2. Germline lookup yields CDR1 SGHTA and CDR2 FQGNSA. V trimming: 0 bases; J trimming: 2 bases; junction bases outside the gene matches: 1. The length of the CDR3 is 15 residues. CDR3 loop: CASSLAGGAYNEQFF. The CDR3 DNA is TGTGCCAGCAGCTTAGCGGGGGGGGCCTACAATGAGCAGTTCTTC. Combining the CDR3 with reference TRBV7-2 and TRBJ2-1 gives the whole variable domain GAGVSQSPSNKVTEKGKDVELRCDPISGHTALYWYRQSLGQGLEFLIYFQGNSAPDKSGLPSDRFSAERTGGSVSTLTIQRTQQEDSAVYLCASSLAGGAYNEQFFGPGTRLTVL.

The genes are TRBV6-2 or TRBV6-3 and TRBJ2-7, with a possible D match to TRBD1 (5 bases). The germline V and J ends were trimmed by 4 bases and 2 bases, with 15 bases remaining between them. The CDR3 extends over 15 amino acids. Germline V gives CDR1 MNHEY, CDR2 SVGEGT. This CDR3 reads CASSSPPSTAYEQYF. The CDR3 bases are TGTGCCAGCAGTTCCCCCCCCTCGACAGCCTACGAGCAGTACTTC.

V and J are TRBV27 and TRBJ2-2; D possibly corresponds to TRBD2 (5 bases). V dropped 2 bases and J dropped 4 bases, with 17 bases sitting between them. CDR1 MNHEY and CDR2 SMNVEV come from the germline V gene (reference sequence). The CDR3 runs 17 residues. CDR3 sequence: CASSLKSGGSFTGELFF. DNA of the CDR3: TGTGCCAGCAGTTTAAAGTCGGGTGGGAGTTTCACCGGGGAGCTGTTTTTT.

The CDR3 loop reads CASSPSPGDTEAFF. The DNA for the CDR3 is TGTGCCAGCAGTCCTAGTCCGGGGGACACTGAAGCTTTCTTT. This chain joins TRBV2 and TRBJ1-1; D possibly corresponds to TRBD1 (5 bases). CDR1 and CDR2 from the germline V gene are SNHLY and FYNNEI. This CDR3 comprises 14 residues. Trimming left V 5 bases short and J 3 bases short, with 13 bases between.

The rearrangement uses TRBV4-3 and TRBJ2-1, with TRBD1 matching 7 bases. The germline CDR1 and CDR2 sequences are LGHNA and YSLEER. The CDR3 is made up of 15 amino acids. V shed 1 base, J shed 9 bases, and the junction held 9 bases outside the gene matches. CDR3 nucleotides: TGCGCCAGCAGCCAAGGACAGGGTTTAATGGGTGAGCAGTTCTTC. Translated: CASSQGQGLMGEQFF.

The chain links TRBV6-5 to TRBJ1-3, with 9 bases aligning to TRBD1. The CDR3 loop spans 16 amino acids. Germline trimming cut 0 bases from V and 9 bases from J; bases unmatched to any gene: 9. Germline V CDR1 and CDR2: MNHEY, SVGAGI. For the CDR3, the DNA is TGTGCCAGCAGTTACTCCGGGACAGGGCTTTCTAGCACCATATATTTT. It is translated as CASSYSGTGLSSTIYF.